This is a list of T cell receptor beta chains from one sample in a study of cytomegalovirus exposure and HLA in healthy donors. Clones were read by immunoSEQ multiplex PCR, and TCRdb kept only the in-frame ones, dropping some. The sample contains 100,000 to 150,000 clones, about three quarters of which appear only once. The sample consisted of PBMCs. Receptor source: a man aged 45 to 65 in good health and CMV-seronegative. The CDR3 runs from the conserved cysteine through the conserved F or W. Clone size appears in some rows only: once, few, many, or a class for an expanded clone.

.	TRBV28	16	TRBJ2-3	CASSLPTGFVTDTQYF
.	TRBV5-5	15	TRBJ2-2	CASSRTETNTGELFF
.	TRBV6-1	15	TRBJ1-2	CASSDWEGLNYGYTF
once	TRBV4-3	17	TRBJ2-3	CASSPQTSSGRTDTQYF
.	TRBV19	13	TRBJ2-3	CASSVGGADTQYF
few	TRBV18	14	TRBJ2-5	CASSRGQTQETQYF
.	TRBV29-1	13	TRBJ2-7	CSVEHGTGSEQYF
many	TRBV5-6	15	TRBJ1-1	CASSLGPGENTEAFF
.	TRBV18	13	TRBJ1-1	CASSPGATGEAFF
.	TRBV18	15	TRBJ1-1	CASSPLWGGQIEAFF
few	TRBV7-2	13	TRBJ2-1	CASTGAIYNEQFF
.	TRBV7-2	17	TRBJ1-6	CASSTLPRGGENSPLHF
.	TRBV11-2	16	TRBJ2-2	CASSLISGGITGELFF
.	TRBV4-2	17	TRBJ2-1	CASSQGPGTGNYNEQFF
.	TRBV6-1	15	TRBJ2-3	CASRVGTLSTDTQYF
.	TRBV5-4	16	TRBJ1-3	CASSRGTGGSGNTIYF
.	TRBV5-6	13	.	CASSFGQQETQYF
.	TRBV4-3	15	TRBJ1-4	CASSQSTSGNEKLFF
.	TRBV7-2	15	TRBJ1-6	CASSFVSSYNSPLHF
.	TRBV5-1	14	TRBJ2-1	CASSLGPNGYEQFF
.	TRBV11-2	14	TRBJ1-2	CASSLVNNDYGYTF
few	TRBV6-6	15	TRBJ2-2	CASSSQGATTGELFF
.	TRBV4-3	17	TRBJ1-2	CASSQDLIRGSSYGYTF
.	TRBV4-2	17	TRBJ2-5	CASSQAQGQGSQETQYF
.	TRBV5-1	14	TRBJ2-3	CASTQSGGTDTQYF
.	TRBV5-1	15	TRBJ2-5	CASSVTGGGEETQYF
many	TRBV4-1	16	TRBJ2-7	CASSQERTGDFIEQYF
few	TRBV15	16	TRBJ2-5	CATSNGASALQETQYF
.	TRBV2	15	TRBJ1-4	CASSEARGGGEKLFF
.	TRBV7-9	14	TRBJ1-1	CASSLGGENTEAFF
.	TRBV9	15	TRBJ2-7	CASSVGDRGSYEQYF
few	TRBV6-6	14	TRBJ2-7	CASSRPDQGYEQYF
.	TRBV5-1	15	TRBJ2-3	CASTPTSGPTDTQYF
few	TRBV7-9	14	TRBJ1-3	CASSLASSGNTIYF
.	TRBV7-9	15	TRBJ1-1	CASSQKGPRSAEAFF
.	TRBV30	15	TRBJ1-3	CAWSVSPLSGNTIYF
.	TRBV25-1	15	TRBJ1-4	CASSESLGGNEKLFF
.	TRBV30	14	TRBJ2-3	CAWSPGLGTDTQYF
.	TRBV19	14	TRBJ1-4	CASRAGTGREKLFF
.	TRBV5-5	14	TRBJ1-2	CASSLWPPPGGYTF
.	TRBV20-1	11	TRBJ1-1	CSAKAAFEAFF
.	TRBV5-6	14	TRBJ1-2	CASSRGTGTYGYTF
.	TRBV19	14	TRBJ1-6	CASRMRSYNSPLHF
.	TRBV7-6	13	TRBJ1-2	CASSLDQNYGYTF
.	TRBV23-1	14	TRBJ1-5	CASGSVAVVQPQHF